This T cell receptor beta chain comes out of a study of T cell responses to AZD1222 COVID-19 vaccine. Study-wide findings and caveats: Clonal diversity may have been underestimated, and the donors were mostly white British, with more females than males.

Method: immunoSEQ multiplex PCR; TCRdb's copy keeps in-frame clones and lacks some. This table has roughly 150,000 clones, about nine tenths appearing once. As regards this clone: Its antigen is unknown.

V was clipped by 2 bases and J by 0 bases, with 8 bases between them. Germline V lookup: CDR1 SGHTA, CDR2 FQGNSA. This CDR3 spans 15 amino acids. The chain links TRBV7-2 to TRBJ2-1; a weak D match, TRBD1 (5 bases). This TCR was sampled from an adult in good health. The specimen was peripheral blood, collected on day 0 of MenACWY control vaccination. In DNA, the CDR3 is TGTGCCAGCAGCTTAAACAGGATCTCCTACAATGAGCAGTTCTTC. Amino acid sequence: CASSLNRISYNEQFF.